The T cell receptor beta chain under discussion was sequenced for a study of T cells in Graves' hyperthyroidism and ophthalmopathy. Amplification yielded TCR beta CDR3 regions, with RNA transcripts as the source. The HTBI primer set served for first-round RT-PCR of the TCR CDR3. TCRdb ran MiXCR on the multiplex PCR reads and lists one entry per CDR3 protein. The sample records a few hundred thousand distinct CDR3 sequences, approximately 14% being singletons. Germline loops: CDR1 PRHDT, CDR2 FYEKMQ (reference sequence). CDR3 size: 17 residues. J was trimmed by 0 bases and V by 0 bases; bases with no gene match: 6.

Sequences were obtained from blood. The chain carries TRBV13 and TRBJ2-7; 9 bases map to TRBD2. The sequence was obtained from a woman aged 18 to 35 with Graves' hyperthyroidism that later progressed to Graves' ophthalmopathy. The CDR3 protein is CASSLGFGGRGSYEQYF. The CDR3, as DNA: TGTGCCAGCAGCTTAGGTTTCGGCGGGAGGGGCTCCTACGAGCAGTACTTC.